A selection of T cell receptor beta chains follows, all from one sample in a study of human T cells and chemical hapten exposure. A single record per CDR3 protein comes from TCRdb applying MiXCR to the RACE reads. The sample has roughly 150,000 distinct CDR3 sequences, approximately 10% seen once. This specimen was whole blood, taken in connection with sensitization to the hapten diphenylcyclopropenone (DPC). The receptor source for this set is a woman aged 45-65 years with alopecia areata. Some clones in this sample may be carry-over from other donors' samples. Each CDR3 is given with its conserved first and last residue. Fields, in order: J gene, V gene, D gene, CDR3 protein. The D gene is left open where the match is weak.

TRBJ2-5 | TRBV19 | TRBD2 | CASSILAGEETQYF
TRBJ1-2 | TRBV29-1 | . | CSVESSDYGYTF
TRBJ1-1 | TRBV29-1 | . | CSVTPGHKNTEAFF
TRBJ2-7 | TRBV6-5 | TRBD1 | CASSRQGAHEQYF
TRBJ1-2 | TRBV28 | . | CASSSHPLGDYGYTF
TRBJ2-7 | TRBV7-9 | TRBD2 | CASTAGTSVRLQYF
TRBJ1-4 | TRBV7-9 | . | CASSPVGRRGNEKLFF
TRBJ2-3 | TRBV18 | . | CASSPLAASTDTQYF
TRBJ2-7 | TRBV29-1 | . | CSVKIPYEQYF
TRBJ2-3 | TRBV11-2 | TRBD1 | CASSFAGTAITDTQYF
TRBJ1-1 | TRBV7-6 | . | CASREQVHTEAFF
TRBJ2-3 | TRBV28 | . | CASRPSLGAPLRTDTQYF
TRBJ1-2 | TRBV27 | . | CASSLRGAANYGYTF
TRBJ2-1 | TRBV5-4 | . | CASSSGQSSYSEQFF
TRBJ2-5 | TRBV29-1 | TRBD2 | CSGRGTRQETQYF
TRBJ2-7 | TRBV20-1 | TRBD2 | CSARASGSYEQYF
TRBJ2-7 | TRBV27 | TRBD2 | CASSRTSGSVLAYEQYF
TRBJ2-7 | TRBV7-3 | TRBD2 | CASSRGPSGRGEQYF
TRBJ2-1 | TRBV18 | . | CASSRNAGTASYNEQFF
TRBJ2-2 | TRBV9 | . | CASSPFGGLNRELFF
TRBJ1-2 | TRBV14 | . | CASSPSTRNYGYTF
TRBJ2-3 | TRBV29-1 | . | CSVEKQTGTQYF
TRBJ2-1 | TRBV7-2 | . | CASSLSRAVSYNEQFF
TRBJ1-5 | TRBV4-3 | . | CASSQDSRQPQHF
TRBJ2-5 | TRBV11-2 | . | CASSLNRALVTQYF
TRBJ1-1 | TRBV30 | . | CAWSVRKTANTEAFF
TRBJ2-1 | TRBV2 | TRBD2 | CASRRSLQRDYNEQFF
TRBJ2-7 | TRBV6-2/TRBV6-3 | TRBD2 | CASSYSTSTSEQYF
TRBJ1-2 | TRBV4-3 | TRBD1 | CASSQGTGVGYTF
TRBJ1-1 | TRBV27 | . | CASNPWAGLNTEAFF
TRBJ2-7 | TRBV4-3 | TRBD1 | CASCPEGQGWYEQYF
TRBJ2-7 | TRBV28 | . | CASRYTDSTYEQYF
TRBJ2-7 | TRBV19 | TRBD1 | CASSQGAGSLTQYF
TRBJ1-2 | TRBV7-2 | . | CASSLGSPNYGYTF
TRBJ1-6 | TRBV28 | TRBD1 | CASSLYRGAGSPLHF
TRBJ2-1 | TRBV7-3 | . | CASSLISVSGNEQFF
TRBJ2-5 | TRBV20-1 | TRBD2 | CSARDRLRTSGLQETQYF
TRBJ2-3 | TRBV20-1 | TRBD2 | CSARAGTSGPSSTDTQYF
TRBJ2-1 | TRBV4-2 | TRBD2 | CASSRASGRYNEQFF
TRBJ2-3 | TRBV4-3 | . | CASSQDLGRTDTQYF
TRBJ2-5 | TRBV7-2 | . | CASSLSGLGPETQYF
TRBJ2-5 | TRBV18 | TRBD2 | CASSPPGTNQETQYF
TRBJ2-7 | TRBV6-1 | . | CARPSDQRHPAYEQYF